Each of the 11 T cell receptor beta chains below was sequenced from the same sample in a study of blood T cell repertoires in COVID-19. Assay: immunoSEQ multiplex PCR; the TCRdb copy retains only in-frame clones and omits some. The sample lists around 450,000 clones, around 90% seen once, with around 0.64% in the top ten. Sequenced: PBMCs or T cells enriched from blood (not recorded which). The origin of the receptors is a young woman who had recovered from COVID-19.

The rearrangement links TRBV7-2 to TRBJ2-2, with 12 bases identical to TRBD2. Germline-derived CDR1 and CDR2 are SGHTA and FQGNSA. J gave up 0 bases and V 4 bases, and 3 bases lay outside the gene matches. The CDR3 is made up of 17 amino acids. CDR3 loop: CASSYLAGGPNTGELFF. The CDR3 bases are TGTGCCAGCAGCTATCTAGCGGGGGGGCCGAACACCGGGGAGCTGTTTTTT.

The chain is built from TRBV7-8 and TRBJ1-2, with D hard to call. The CDR3 spans 12 residues. The germline CDR1 and CDR2 sequences are SGHVS and FQNEAQ. V was trimmed by 5 bases and J by 8 bases, leaving 12 bases between them. Written as DNA, the CDR3 is TGTGCCAGCAGCGGAGGCTACGGGGGCTACACCTTC. Amino acids: CASSGGYGGYTF.

This chain connects TRBV6-2 or TRBV6-3 to TRBJ2-7, with a possible D match to TRBD2 (6 bases). CDR1 MNHEY and CDR2 SVGEGT come from the germline V gene. This CDR3 spans 14 amino acids. V was trimmed by 5 bases and J by 3 bases, leaving 14 bases between them. This chain's CDR3 is CASSNRRGIYEQYF. The CDR3 region has the DNA TGTGCCAGCAGTAACCGCCGGGGGATCTACGAGCAGTACTTC.

The rearrangement uses TRBV12-5 and TRBJ2-7; 11 bases agree with TRBD2. This CDR3 has 15 amino acids. Germline CDR1 reads LGHNT; CDR2 reads FRNRAP. V trimming: 4 bases; J trimming: 3 bases; junction bases outside the gene matches: 5. CDR3 DNA: TGTGCTAGTGGTTCCCCCGGGACTAGCGGCTACGAGCAGTACTTC. This codes for CASGSPGTSGYEQYF.

This rearrangement joins TRBV19 to TRBJ1-5; D may be TRBD1 (5 bases). The CDR3 runs to 15 residues. Germline CDR1 is LNHDA and CDR2 is SQIVND (reference sequence). Trimming took off 7 bases at V and 0 bases at J, with 13 bases between the two ends. CDR3 sequence (DNA): TGTGCCAGTACTGAAACAGGTTATAGCAATCAGCCCCAGCATTTT. Its translation is CASTETGYSNQPQHF.

This chain connects TRBV2 to TRBJ2-3; D not certain. CDR3 length: 13 residues. Germline V gene sequence: CDR1 SNHLY, CDR2 FYNNEI. Between the trimmed V and J ends, which lost 7 bases and 8 bases, there was a span of 16 bases. The CDR3 loop reads CASIPTPVVTQYF. As DNA, the CDR3 is TGTGCCAGCATTCCTACTCCGGTGGTTACGCAGTATTTT. The entire variable domain, with the rest obtained from reference TRBV2 and TRBJ2-3, is as follows: EPEVTQTPSHQVTQMGQEVILRCVPISNHLYFYWYRQILGQKVEFLVSFYNNEISEKSEIFDDQFSVERPDGSNFTLKIRSTKLEDSAMYFCASIPTPVVTQYFGPGTRLTVL.

The chain recombines TRBV20-1 with TRBJ2-1; tentatively, D is TRBD1 (6 bases). Per the germline V gene, CDR1 is DFQATT and CDR2 is SNEGSKA (reference sequence). V lost 7 bases to trimming and J lost 8 bases, with 12 bases between them. The CDR3 sequence is 11 residues long. CDR3 sequence reads: CSGTGTDEQFF. DNA of the CDR3: TGCAGTGGAACAGGGACCGATGAGCAGTTCTTC.

The chain combines TRBV9 with TRBJ2-5, with 11 bases lining up with TRBD2. CDR3 length: 15 amino acids. V shed 4 bases, J shed 1 base, and the junction held 3 bases outside the gene matches. CDR1 and CDR2 (germline): SGDLS, YYNGEE. The CDR3 protein is CASSSSGGFQETQYF. As DNA, the CDR3 is TGTGCCAGCAGCTCTAGCGGGGGGTTCCAAGAGACCCAGTACTTC. Complete variable domain (other parts from reference TRBV9 and TRBJ2-5): DSGVTQTPKHLITATGQRVTLRCSPRSGDLSVYWYQQSLDQGLQFLIQYYNGEERAKGNILERFSAQQFPDLHSELNLSSLELGDSALYFCASSSSGGFQETQYFGPGTRLLVL.

The J gene is TRBJ2-2, the V gene TRBV29-1; a weak D match, TRBD2 (5 bases). The length of the CDR3 is 11 residues. CDR1 and CDR2 (germline): SQVTM, ANQGSEA. Trimming removed 6 bases from V and 6 bases from J, with 8 bases in between. The CDR3 nucleotides read TGCAGCGTACTGGGAGCCGGGGAGCTGTTTTTT. Its protein is CSVLGAGELFF.

Comment on this clone: This CDR3 is also generated by other DNA sequences in the sample. The chain recombines TRBV9 with TRBJ2-5; TRBD2 is a possible D gene (7 bases). The V gene's germline CDR1 is SGDLS and CDR2 YYNGEE. The V gene lost 0 bases and the J gene lost 5 bases, with 11 bases spanning the gap. The CDR3 is 14 residues long. The CDR3 here is CASSVGGGGETQYF. As DNA, the CDR3 is TGTGCCAGCAGCGTAGGAGGGGGAGGGGAGACCCAGTACTTC.

This clone was observed once. The chain employs TRBV7-8 and TRBJ1-3; 7 bases align to TRBD1. V lost 8 bases, J lost 2 bases, and 9 bases stayed unmatched. This CDR3 comprises 15 residues. The germline V gene has CDR1 SGHVS and CDR2 FQNEAQ. CDR3 DNA sequence: TGTGCCAGCTGTCTCTCCGGGACAGCTGGAAACACCATATATTTT. Its protein is CASCLSGTAGNTIYF.